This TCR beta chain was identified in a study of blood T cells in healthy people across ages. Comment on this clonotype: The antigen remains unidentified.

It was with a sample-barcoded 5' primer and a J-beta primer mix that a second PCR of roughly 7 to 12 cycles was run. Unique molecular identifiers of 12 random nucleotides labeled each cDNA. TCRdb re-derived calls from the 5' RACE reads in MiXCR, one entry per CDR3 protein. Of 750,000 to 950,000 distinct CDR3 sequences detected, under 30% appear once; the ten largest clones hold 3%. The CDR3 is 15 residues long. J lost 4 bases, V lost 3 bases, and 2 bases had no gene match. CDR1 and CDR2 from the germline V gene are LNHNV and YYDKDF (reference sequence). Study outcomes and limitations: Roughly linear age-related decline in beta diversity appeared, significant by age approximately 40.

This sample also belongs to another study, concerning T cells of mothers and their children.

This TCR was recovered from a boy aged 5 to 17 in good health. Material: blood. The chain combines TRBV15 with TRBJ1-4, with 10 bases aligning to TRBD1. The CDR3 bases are TGTGCCACCAGCAGGGGGGACAGGGGTAATGAAAAACTGTTTTTT. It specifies CATSRGDRGNEKLFF.